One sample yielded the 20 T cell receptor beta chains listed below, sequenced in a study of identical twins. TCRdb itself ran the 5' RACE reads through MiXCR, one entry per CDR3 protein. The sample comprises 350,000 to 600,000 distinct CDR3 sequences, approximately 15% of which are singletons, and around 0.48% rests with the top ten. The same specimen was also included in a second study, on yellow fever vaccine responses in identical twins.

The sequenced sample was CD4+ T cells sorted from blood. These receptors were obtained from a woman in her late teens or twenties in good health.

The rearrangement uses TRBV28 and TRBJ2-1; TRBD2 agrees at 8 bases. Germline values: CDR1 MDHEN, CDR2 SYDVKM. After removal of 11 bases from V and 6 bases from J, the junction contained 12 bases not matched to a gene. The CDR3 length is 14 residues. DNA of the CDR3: TGTGCCCTCGGGGGGGGGGCAACGATCAATGAGCAGTTCTTC. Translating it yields CALGGGATINEQFF.

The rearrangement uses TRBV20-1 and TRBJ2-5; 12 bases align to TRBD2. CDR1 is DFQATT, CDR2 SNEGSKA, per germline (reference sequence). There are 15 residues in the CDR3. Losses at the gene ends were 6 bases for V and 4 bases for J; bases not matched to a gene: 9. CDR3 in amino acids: CSAGLPGLAGETQYF. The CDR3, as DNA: TGCAGTGCCGGACTTCCGGGACTAGCGGGAGAGACCCAGTACTTC.

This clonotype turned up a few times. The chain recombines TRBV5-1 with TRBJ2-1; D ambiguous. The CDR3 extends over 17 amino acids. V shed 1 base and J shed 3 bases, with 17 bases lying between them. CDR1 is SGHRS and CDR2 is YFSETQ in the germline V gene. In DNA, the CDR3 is TGCGCCAGCAGCTTGATTTCACCGTTAAAACTCTACAATGAGCAGTTCTTC. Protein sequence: CASSLISPLKLYNEQFF.

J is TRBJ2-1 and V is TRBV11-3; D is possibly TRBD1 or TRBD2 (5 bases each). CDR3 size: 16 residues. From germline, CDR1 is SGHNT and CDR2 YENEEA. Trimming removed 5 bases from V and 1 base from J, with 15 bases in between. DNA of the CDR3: TGTGCCAGCAGCCTGCCGGGACCCAAATCCTACAATGAGCAGTTCTTC. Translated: CASSLPGPKSYNEQFF.

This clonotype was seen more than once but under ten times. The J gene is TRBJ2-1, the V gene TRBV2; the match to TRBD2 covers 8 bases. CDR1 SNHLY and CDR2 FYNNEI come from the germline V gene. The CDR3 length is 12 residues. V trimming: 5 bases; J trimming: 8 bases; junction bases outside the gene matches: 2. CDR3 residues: CASSRGRHEQFF. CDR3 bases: TGTGCCAGCAGTCGCGGGAGGCATGAGCAGTTCTTC. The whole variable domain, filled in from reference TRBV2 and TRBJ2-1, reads EPEVTQTPSHQVTQMGQEVILRCVPISNHLYFYWYRQILGQKVEFLVSFYNNEISEKSEIFDDQFSVERPDGSNFTLKIRSTKLEDSAMYFCASSRGRHEQFFGPGTRLTVL.

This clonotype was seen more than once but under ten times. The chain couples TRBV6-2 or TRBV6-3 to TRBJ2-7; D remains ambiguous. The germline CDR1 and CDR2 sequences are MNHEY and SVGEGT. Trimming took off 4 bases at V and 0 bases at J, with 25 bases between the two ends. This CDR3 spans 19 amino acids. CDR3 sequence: CASSSDRKISRRSSYEQYF. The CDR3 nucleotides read TGTGCCAGCAGTTCCGACCGTAAAATTAGCCGCCGGAGCTCCTACGAGCAGTACTTC.

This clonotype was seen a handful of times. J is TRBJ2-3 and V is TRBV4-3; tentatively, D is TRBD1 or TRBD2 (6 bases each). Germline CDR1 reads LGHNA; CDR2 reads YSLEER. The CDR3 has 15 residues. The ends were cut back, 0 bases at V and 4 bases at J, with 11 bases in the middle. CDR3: CASSQEGGPADTQYF. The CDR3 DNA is TGCGCCAGCAGCCAAGAAGGGGGGCCGGCAGATACGCAGTATTTT.

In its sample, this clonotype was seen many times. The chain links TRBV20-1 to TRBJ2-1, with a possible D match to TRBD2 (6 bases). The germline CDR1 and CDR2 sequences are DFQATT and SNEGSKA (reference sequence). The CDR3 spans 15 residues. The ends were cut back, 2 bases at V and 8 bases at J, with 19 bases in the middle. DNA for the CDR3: TGCAGTGCTAGACCTCCTGGGACTGTAGGGTATGAGCAGTTCTTC. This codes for CSARPPGTVGYEQFF.

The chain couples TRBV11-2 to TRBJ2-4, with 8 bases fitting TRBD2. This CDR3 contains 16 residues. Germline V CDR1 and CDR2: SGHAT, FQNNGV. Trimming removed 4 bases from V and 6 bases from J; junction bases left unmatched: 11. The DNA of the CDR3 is TGTGCCAGCAGCTCCCGACAGCGGGAGACGGGAAACATTCAGTACTTC. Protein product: CASSSRQRETGNIQYF.

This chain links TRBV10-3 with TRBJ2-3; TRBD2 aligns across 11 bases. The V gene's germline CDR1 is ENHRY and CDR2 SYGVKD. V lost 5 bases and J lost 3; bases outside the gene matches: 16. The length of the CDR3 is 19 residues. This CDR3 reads CAISTGLAVILAGTDTQYF. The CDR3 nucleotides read TGTGCCATCAGTACGGGACTAGCGGTGATTCTAGCTGGAACAGATACGCAGTATTTT.

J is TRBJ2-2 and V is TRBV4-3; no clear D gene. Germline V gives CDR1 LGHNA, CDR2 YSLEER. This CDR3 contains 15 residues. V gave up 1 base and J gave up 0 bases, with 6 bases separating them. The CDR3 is CASSQGDTNTGELFF. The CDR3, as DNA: TGCGCCAGCAGCCAAGGAGACACGAACACCGGGGAGCTGTTTTTT.

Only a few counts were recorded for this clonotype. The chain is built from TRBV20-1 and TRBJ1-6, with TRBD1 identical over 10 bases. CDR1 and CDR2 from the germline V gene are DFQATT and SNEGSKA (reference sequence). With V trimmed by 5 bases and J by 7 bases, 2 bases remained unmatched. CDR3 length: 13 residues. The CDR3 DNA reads TGCAGTGCTGGGGGACAGGGGAATTCACCCCTCCACTTT. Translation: CSAGGQGNSPLHF.

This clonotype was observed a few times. CDR3 loop: CASSETVFSEQYF. Here the CDR3 DNA reads TGTGCCAGCAGTGAAACAGTTTTTTCCGAGCAGTACTTC. V and J are TRBV2 and TRBJ2-7; D not resolved. V was clipped by 2 bases and J by 6 bases, with 11 bases between them. Germline V gives CDR1 SNHLY, CDR2 FYNNEI. This CDR3 comprises 13 residues. Based on the CDR3 plus reference TRBV2 and TRBJ2-7, the full variable domain is EPEVTQTPSHQVTQMGQEVILRCVPISNHLYFYWYRQILGQKVEFLVSFYNNEISEKSEIFDDQFSVERPDGSNFTLKIRSTKLEDSAMYFCASSETVFSEQYFGPGTRLTVT.

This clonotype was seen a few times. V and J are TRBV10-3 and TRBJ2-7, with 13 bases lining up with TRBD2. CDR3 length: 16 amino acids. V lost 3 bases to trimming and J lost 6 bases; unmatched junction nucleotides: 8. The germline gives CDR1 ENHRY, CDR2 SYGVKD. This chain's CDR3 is CAISDTRLAGGSEQYF. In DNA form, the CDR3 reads TGTGCCATCAGTGATACCAGACTAGCGGGAGGCAGCGAGCAGTACTTC.

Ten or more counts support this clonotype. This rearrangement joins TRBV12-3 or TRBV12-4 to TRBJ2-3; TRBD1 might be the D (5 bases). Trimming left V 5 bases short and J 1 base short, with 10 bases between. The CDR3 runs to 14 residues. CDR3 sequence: CASSPGYGTDTQYF. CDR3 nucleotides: TGTGCCAGCAGTCCAGGGTACGGCACAGATACGCAGTATTTT.

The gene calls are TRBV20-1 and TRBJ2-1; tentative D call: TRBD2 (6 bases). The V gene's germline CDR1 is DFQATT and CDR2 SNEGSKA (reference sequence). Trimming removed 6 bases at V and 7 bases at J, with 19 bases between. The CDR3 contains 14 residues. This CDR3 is CSAPPGGPGNEQFF. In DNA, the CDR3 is TGCAGTGCCCCCCCTGGAGGGCCGGGAAATGAGCAGTTCTTC.

Written as DNA, the CDR3 is TGTGCCAGCAGTCGAGACGGTAATAGCAATCAGCCCCAGCATTTT. Amino acids: CASSRDGNSNQPQHF. This chain joins TRBV2 and TRBJ1-5; D remains ambiguous. V was clipped by 5 bases and J by 0 bases, with 11 bases between them. This CDR3 is built from 15 residues. The germline CDR1 and CDR2 sequences are SNHLY and FYNNEI.

CDR3 nucleotides: TGCGCCAGCAGCTTGATTAGAGGAACCGGGGAGCTGTTTTTT. This codes for CASSLIRGTGELFF. The chain employs TRBV5-1 and TRBJ2-2; no reliable D call. CDR1 SGHRS and CDR2 YFSETQ come from the germline V gene. V lost 1 base and J lost 5, with 9 bases in between. The CDR3 has 14 amino acids.

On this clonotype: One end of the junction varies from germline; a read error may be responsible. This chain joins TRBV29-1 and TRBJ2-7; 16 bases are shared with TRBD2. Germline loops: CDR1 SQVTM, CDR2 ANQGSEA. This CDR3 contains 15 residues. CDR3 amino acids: CSVEGTSGRAAEQYF. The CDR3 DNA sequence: TGCAGCGTGGAAGGGACTAGCGGGAGGGCGGCCGAGCAGTACTTC.

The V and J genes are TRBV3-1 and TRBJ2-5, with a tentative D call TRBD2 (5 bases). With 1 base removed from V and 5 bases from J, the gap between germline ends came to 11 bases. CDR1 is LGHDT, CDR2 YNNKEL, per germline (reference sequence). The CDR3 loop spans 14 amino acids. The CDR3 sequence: CASSQGRGRETQYF. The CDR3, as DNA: TGTGCCAGCAGCCAAGGCCGGGGTAGGGAGACCCAGTACTTC.